A single sample is the source of the 23 T cell receptor beta chains below, sequenced in a study of T-cell reconstitution after alpha-beta-depleted transplantation in children. Unique molecular identifiers tagged the TCRbeta library. From the PCR reads, TCRdb called clonotypes with MiXCR, one entry per CDR3 protein. The sample holds roughly 500,000 distinct CDR3 sequences, about 30% seen once. Sequenced here: PBMCs from the stem cell graft donor, sampled from the stem cell graft. The receptors come from a human donor who donated a stem cell graft to a child with aplastic anemia.

This chain connects TRBV27 to TRBJ2-7; D gene ambiguous. This CDR3 contains 15 residues. CDR1 MNHEY and CDR2 SMNVEV come from the germline V gene (reference sequence). Trimming stripped 0 bases from V and 0 bases from J, with 9 bases between. The CDR3 nucleotides are TGTGCCAGCAGTTTATCCCACAGTGGCTCCTACGAGCAGTACTTC. Translated, it gives CASSLSHSGSYEQYF.

In this sample, this clonotype turned up a few times. This rearrangement joins TRBV18 to TRBJ2-1, with 11 positions matching TRBD1. Unmatched junction bases numbered 12, after V lost 6 bases and J lost 8 bases. Germline lookup yields CDR1 KGHSH and CDR2 LQKENI. The CDR3 spans 16 residues. The CDR3 DNA follows: TGTGCCAGCTCTCAAAGGACCGGGACAGGGGGGTATGAGCAGTTCTTC. It specifies CASSQRTGTGGYEQFF.

This clonotype was counted a few times. The rearrangement uses TRBV29-1 and TRBJ1-1; a possible D gene is TRBD1 (5 bases). This CDR3 is built from 12 residues. The germline V gene has CDR1 SQVTM and CDR2 ANQGSEA. V lost 8 bases and J lost 4, with 14 bases in between. This CDR3 reads CSSAGLGTEAFF. The DNA of the CDR3 is TGCAGCTCAGCAGGGTTAGGCACTGAAGCTTTCTTT.

CDR3 sequence: CASSRGAGATPGANVLTF. CDR3 DNA: TGTGCCAGCAGTAGGGGGGCGGGAGCAACCCCTGGGGCCAACGTCCTGACTTTC. This chain connects TRBV11-2 to TRBJ2-6; a possible D gene is TRBD2 (7 bases). Deletions cut 6 bases from V and 2 bases from J, with 20 bases between. CDR3 length: 18 residues. Per germline, CDR1 SGHAT and CDR2 FQNNGV.

The V call is TRBV29-1, the J call TRBJ1-4; perhaps TRBD1 as D (6 bases). CDR1 SQVTM and CDR2 ANQGSEA come from the germline V gene. This CDR3 region has 13 residues. Between the trimmed V and J ends, which lost 6 bases and 8 bases, there was a span of 16 bases. The DNA of the CDR3 is TGCAGCGTGACGCAGGGGTTTGGAGAAAAACTGTTTTTT. Its translation is CSVTQGFGEKLFF.

This clonotype was observed a few times. This chain uses TRBV6-6 with TRBJ1-2; the D gene is possibly TRBD1 (6 bases). The CDR3 covers 13 residues. CDR1 MNHNY and CDR2 SVGAGI come from the germline V gene (reference sequence). Trimming took off 6 bases at V and 8 bases at J, with 16 bases between the two ends. CDR3 amino acids: CASRLQGSSGYTF. The CDR3 coding sequence is TGTGCCAGCAGGTTACAGGGATCGAGCGGCTACACCTTC.

The rearrangement uses TRBV12-3 or TRBV12-4 and TRBJ2-4, with D possibly called TRBD1 or TRBD2 (5 bases each). Trimming removed 3 bases at V and 0 bases at J, with 15 bases between. This CDR3 contains 17 residues. DNA for the CDR3: TGTGCCAGCAGTTTGTCAGGCGGGCAGGGAGCCAAAAACATTCAGTACTTC. It specifies CASSLSGGQGAKNIQYF.

This clonotype was counted between two and nine times. The rearrangement joins TRBV7-2 to TRBJ2-7; D gene ambiguous. V lost 5 bases to trimming and J lost 6 bases, with 11 bases between them. Germline V gives CDR1 SGHTA, CDR2 FQGNSA. This CDR3 is built from 12 residues. The CDR3 nucleotides read TGTGCCAGCAGCGCCCCCCGTGGCGAGCAGTACGTC. It specifies CASSAPRGEQYV.

This rearrangement joins TRBV20-1 to TRBJ2-5; TRBD2 aligns across 9 bases. This CDR3 contains 14 residues. V trimming: 6 bases; J trimming: 5 bases; junction bases outside the gene matches: 10. Germline lookup yields CDR1 DFQATT and CDR2 SNEGSKA (reference sequence). CDR3: CSAPGSGRPETQYF. For the CDR3, the DNA is TGCAGTGCCCCGGGTAGCGGGAGACCGGAGACCCAGTACTTC.

J is TRBJ2-2 and V is TRBV20-1; D remains ambiguous. The CDR3 extends over 14 amino acids. Deletions cut 5 bases from V and 4 bases from J, with 14 bases between. From germline, CDR1 is DFQATT and CDR2 SNEGSKA (reference sequence). The CDR3 region has the DNA TGCAGTGCTTCCGGCTTTTCGGGCACCGGGGAGCTGTTTTTT. It encodes CSASGFSGTGELFF.

The chain is built from TRBV27 and TRBJ2-2; D might be TRBD1 or TRBD2, each matching 5 bases. Germline V gives CDR1 MNHEY, CDR2 SMNVEV (reference sequence). CDR3 length: 15 amino acids. Trimming removed 0 bases from V and 4 bases from J, with 9 bases in between. The CDR3 coding sequence is TGTGCCAGCAGTTTATCTTATGGGGGCACCGGGGAGCTGTTTTTT. Amino acid sequence: CASSLSYGGTGELFF.

CDR3 sequence: CASRRAGEDYEQYF. The DNA for the CDR3 is TGCGCCAGCCGCCGGGCAGGGGAAGACTACGAGCAGTACTTC. The gene calls are TRBV5-1 and TRBJ2-7; TRBD1 is a possible D gene (6 bases). In germline, CDR1 is SGHRS, CDR2 YFSETQ. Deletions cut 7 bases from V and 3 bases from J, with 17 bases between. This CDR3 has 14 amino acids.

V usage is TRBV27 and J usage is TRBJ1-5, with 9 bases matching TRBD1. V lost 5 bases and J lost 6; bases outside the gene matches: 8. This CDR3 has 15 residues. Germline-derived CDR1 and CDR2 are MNHEY and SMNVEV (reference sequence). CDR3 in amino acids: CASSLAGQGFQPQHF. The CDR3 DNA reads TGTGCCAGCAGTCTCGCCGGACAGGGGTTTCAGCCCCAGCATTTT.

Only a few counts were recorded for this clonotype. V usage is TRBV9 and J usage is TRBJ2-2, with 10 bases fitting TRBD1. V was clipped by 4 bases and J by 4 bases; unmatched bases: 7. From germline, CDR1 is SGDLS and CDR2 YYNGEE. The CDR3 spans 16 residues. The CDR3 sequence: CASSRTGTGATGELFF. The CDR3 DNA follows: TGTGCCAGCAGCCGGACGGGGACAGGGGCCACCGGGGAGCTGTTTTTT.

The CDR3 DNA reads TGCAGTGCTAGGCGCGGCGGGGCGAGAGGGACTGAAGCTTTCTTT. It translates to CSARRGGARGTEAFF. The chain is built from TRBV20-1 and TRBJ1-1, with a weak D call TRBD1 (5 bases). From germline, CDR1 is DFQATT and CDR2 SNEGSKA (reference sequence). This CDR3 has 15 residues. The germline V and J ends were trimmed by 3 bases and 5 bases, with 19 bases remaining between them.

Written as DNA, the CDR3 is TGTGCCAGCAGTCAAACTCCCGGGACTAGCGGGAACTATCATGAGCAGTTCTTC. Amino acids: CASSQTPGTSGNYHEQFF. V gene TRBV25-1 combines with J gene TRBJ2-1, with 13 bases aligning to TRBD2. This CDR3 region has 18 residues. The germline gives CDR1 MGHDK, CDR2 SYGVNS. The trim removed 5 bases at V and 8 bases at J, leaving 15 bases unmatched.

This clonotype was observed a few times. The chain recombines TRBV18 with TRBJ1-2, with 8 nucleotides matching TRBD1. CDR1 is KGHSH and CDR2 is LQKENI in the germline V gene. This CDR3 spans 15 amino acids. After removal of 1 base from V and 0 bases from J, the junction contained 1 base not matched to a gene. CDR3 nucleotides: TGTGCCAGCTCACCACAGGACAGGGCTAACTATGGCTACACCTTC. Its protein is CASSPQDRANYGYTF.

The chain combines TRBV7-2 with TRBJ1-1, with D perhaps TRBD1 (6 bases). Between the trimmed V and J ends, which lost 2 bases and 4 bases, there was a span of 11 bases. Germline-derived CDR1 and CDR2 are SGHTA and FQGNSA. The CDR3 has 14 residues. The CDR3 DNA reads TGTGCCAGCAGCTTAACCCGGACAGCCACTGAAGCTTTCTTT. Its translation: CASSLTRTATEAFF.

The chain links TRBV7-9 to TRBJ2-7; D unclear. V dropped 1 base and J dropped 0 bases, with 10 bases sitting between them. Germline values: CDR1 SEHNR, CDR2 FQNEAQ (reference sequence). This CDR3 has 15 amino acids. DNA of the CDR3: TGTGCCAGCAGCTTAGATGGCAGATACTCCTACGAGCAGTACTTC. This encodes CASSLDGRYSYEQYF.

This chain connects TRBV12-3 or TRBV12-4 to TRBJ2-1, with D unclear. The V end lost 3 bases, the J end lost 0 bases, and 9 bases lay between the germline ends. The CDR3 runs to 15 residues. CDR3 nucleotide sequence: TGTGCCAGCAGTTTTTTCCGCAGCTCCTACAATGAGCAGTTCTTC. It codes for CASSFFRSSYNEQFF.

Here the CDR3 DNA reads TGTGCCAGCAGTTCCCTAAATGCAGGGGTCCTAGGCGGTGGCTACACCTTC. It codes for CASSSLNAGVLGGGYTF. The J gene is TRBJ1-2, the V gene TRBV27, with a weak D call TRBD1 (6 bases). The V gene lost 4 bases and the J gene lost 7 bases, with 25 bases spanning the gap. CDR1 and CDR2 from the germline V gene are MNHEY and SMNVEV (reference sequence). This CDR3 spans 17 amino acids.

This clonotype was observed a few times. CDR3 nucleotides: TGTGCCTGGAGTTCAGGGAGCAATCAGCCCCAGCATTTT. It specifies CAWSSGSNQPQHF. This rearrangement joins TRBV30 to TRBJ1-5; D might be TRBD1 (5 bases). This CDR3 has 13 amino acids. CDR1 and CDR2 from the germline V gene are GTSNPN and SVGIG (reference sequence). V was trimmed by 2 bases and J by 1 base, leaving 6 bases between them.

The J gene is TRBJ2-7, the V gene TRBV3-1, with 7 bases identical to TRBD2. CDR3 length equals 13 residues. Germline lookup yields CDR1 LGHDT and CDR2 YNNKEL (reference sequence). V was pared by 3 bases and J by 6 bases, with 5 bases of the junction left unmatched. CDR3 DNA: TGTGCCAGCAGCCAGGCGGGAGAAAGCGAGCAGTACGTC. Amino acid sequence: CASSQAGESEQYV.